This entry describes one TCR beta chain. The J segment lost 4 bases and the V segment lost 1 base, leaving 9 bases of the junction unmatched. The CDR3 has 17 amino acids. Germline V gives CDR1 MNHEY, CDR2 SVGEGT. This sample was taken from a study of blood T cell repertoires in COVID-19. TCRdb keeps only in-frame clones here, not all; method: immunoSEQ multiplex PCR. Here the sample spans about 110,000 clones, 85% being singletons. The sample taken for sequencing was peripheral blood. The TCR comes from a man aged 50 to 60 with acute or convalescent COVID-19. J is TRBJ2-3 and V is TRBV6-2 or TRBV6-3, with 9 bases fitting TRBD2. In nucleotides, the CDR3 is TGTGCCAGCAGTTACTTCCCGGAGCGGGGGGCCCCAGATACGCAGTATTTT. Protein: CASSYFPERGAPDTQYF.